The entry that follows covers one T cell receptor (beta chain) sequence. The antigen remains undetermined. Assay: immunoSEQ multiplex PCR; the TCRdb copy retains only in-frame clones and omits some. In the table there are over 350,000 clones, more than 85% of which are singletons. The CDR3 consists of 15 residues. The V gene's germline CDR1 is MGHRA and CDR2 YSYEKL. Trimming left V 6 bases short and J 4 bases short, with 18 bases between. This sample was taken from a study of Ad26.COV2.S vaccination and SARS-CoV-2 variants. About the research overall: Of the COV1001 trial arms, the Ad26.COV2.S arm included the donor. Whole-study results and caveats: Measurement of non-spike TCR breadth gave similar results in vaccine and placebo recipients.

Documented treatment: 19 received Ad26.COV2.S at low or high dose, single or two shots; roughly five received placebo; per-sample allocation not given. Repertoires come from day 63 after the first vaccine or placebo injection. V gene TRBV4-1 combines with J gene TRBJ2-5, with no clear D. The source was peripheral blood, collected in a trial of Ad26.COV2.S vaccine versus placebo. The source of this sequence is a person between 18 and 59 years old who received the Ad26.COV2.S COVID-19 vaccine or a placebo. CDR3 amino acids: CASRRWHVTGETQYF. In DNA form, the CDR3 reads TGCGCCAGCAGACGATGGCACGTTACGGGAGAGACCCAGTACTTC.